The clone carrying this T cell receptor (beta chain) was counted ten times or more. Its target is unknown. The data originate from a study of CD8+CD57+ T cells in acquired aplastic anemia. Patients chosen for sequencing had shown CD8+CD57+ cell expansion by flow cytometry. Untreated patients provided the blood samples, with no therapy given before sampling. The CDR3 extends over 15 amino acids. V lost 5 bases and J 6 bases, leaving 19 bases between the germline ends. General study results and limits: Both patients and controls carried the same twenty-nine CD8+ CDR3 sequences.

Genomic DNA served as template for TCR beta VDJ and CDR3 profiling. A single record per CDR3 protein comes from TCRdb applying MiXCR to the reads. The data contain some 200,000 distinct CDR3 sequences, more than 45% of them seen just once; the ten biggest clones take up around 9.7%. Sequenced sample: sorted CD4+, CD8+, or CD8+CD57+ T cells (not recorded which) from PBMCs. The sequence came from a human donor with aplastic anemia. This rearrangement joins TRBV12-3 or TRBV12-4 to TRBJ2-5, with a tentative D call TRBD2 (5 bases). DNA for the CDR3: TGTGCCAGCAGTCCACATATTGCGGGCAGACAGACCCAGTACTTC. Protein sequence: CASSPHIAGRQTQYF.